This T cell receptor beta chain derives from a study of CD8+CD57+ T cells in acquired aplastic anemia. Broader study findings: Patients and controls shared approximately 30 CD8+ CDR3 sequences, highly expressed in patients.

Using genomic DNA as the template, TCR beta VDJ and CDR3 profiling was carried out. TCRdb ran MiXCR on the reads and lists one entry per CDR3 protein. The table records 150,000 or so distinct CDR3 sequences, 40% to 60% of them present only once. To note about this clonotype: The antigen remains undetermined.

Sequencing was done on patients that had shown CD8+CD57+ cell expansion by flow cytometry. Sequenced: sorted CD4+, CD8+, or CD8+CD57+ T cells (not recorded which) from PBMCs. The receptor was isolated from a human donor with aplastic anemia.

The CDR3 sequence: CARRPAGYNEQFF. The CDR3 DNA reads as TGTGCCAGAAGACCAGCGGGGTACAATGAGCAGTTCTTC. J is TRBJ2-1 and V is TRBV2; 7 bases fit TRBD2. The CDR3 has 13 amino acids. The V gene's germline CDR1 is SNHLY and CDR2 FYNNEI. The V and J ends lost 9 bases and 4 bases, in that order; junction bases with no gene match: 6.